The 30 T cell receptor beta chains presented below share a single source sample, sequenced in a study of blood T cell repertoires in COVID-19. The repertoire was sequenced with immunoSEQ multiplex PCR; TCRdb's copy has only in-frame clones and lacks some. Here the sample spans 150,000 to 190,000 clones, about 88% being singletons. The sequenced sample was PBMCs or T cells enriched from blood (not recorded which). These receptors all stem from a man aged 50 to 60 who had recovered from COVID-19.

This sequence joins TRBV7-2 and TRBJ2-4, with 8 bases matching TRBD1. The CDR3 totals 17 residues. The V and J ends lost 6 bases and 5 bases, in that order; junction bases with no gene match: 15. The V gene's germline CDR1 is SGHTA and CDR2 FQGNSA. In DNA form, the CDR3 reads TGTGCCAGCAGTTACTCCGGGACAGGATTTGGCCAAAACATTCAGTACTTC. This gives the protein CASSYSGTGFGQNIQYF.

The chain combines TRBV4-1 with TRBJ1-6, with 10 bases that match TRBD1. V gave up 1 base and J gave up 7 bases; unmatched junction bases: 4. The CDR3 spans 16 residues. Germline lookup yields CDR1 MGHRA and CDR2 YSYEKL. For the CDR3, the DNA is TGCGCCAGCAGCCAAGGTCCGGGACAGGGGAATTCACCCCTCCACTTT. Amino acid sequence: CASSQGPGQGNSPLHF.

J is TRBJ2-2 and V is TRBV5-4; 9 nucleotides match TRBD1. This CDR3 comprises 14 residues. In germline, CDR1 is SGHNT, CDR2 YYREEE (reference sequence). V lost 3 bases, J lost 7 bases, and 4 bases stayed unmatched. The CDR3 protein is CASSSGTGIGELFF. The DNA of the CDR3 is TGTGCCAGCAGCTCCGGGACAGGGATCGGGGAGCTGTTTTTT.

This clone has more than one count but fewer than ten. The chain recombines TRBV5-1 with TRBJ2-5, with TRBD1 matching over 8 bases. The CDR3 runs to 15 residues. The V segment lost 4 bases and the J segment 2 bases; nucleotides outside the gene matches: 7. Germline CDR1 is SGHRS and CDR2 is YFSETQ. CDR3 DNA sequence: TGCGCCAGCAGCGATCTGGACAGGGCACAAGAGACCCAGTACTTC. This gives the protein CASSDLDRAQETQYF.

The V gene is TRBV4-1, the J gene TRBJ2-7; D might be TRBD1 (5 bases). CDR3 length: 13 residues. CDR1 is MGHRA, CDR2 YSYEKL, per germline. The V end lost 4 bases, the J end lost 2 bases, and 9 bases lay between the germline ends. The CDR3 region is CASSPGQAYEQYF. DNA of the CDR3: TGCGCCAGCAGCCCCGGACAAGCCTACGAGCAGTACTTC.

The V call is TRBV18, the J call TRBJ1-2; tentatively, D is TRBD1 (5 bases). The CDR3 is 14 amino acids. The germline CDR1 and CDR2 sequences are KGHSH and LQKENI. The germline V and J ends were trimmed by 5 bases and 2 bases, with 12 bases remaining between them. The CDR3 region has the DNA TGTGCCAGCTCATCATCAACAGGCAACTATGGCTACACCTTC. Amino acids: CASSSSTGNYGYTF.

The chain carries TRBV10-3 and TRBJ2-3; D not resolved. Germline lookup yields CDR1 ENHRY and CDR2 SYGVKD. The V and J ends lost 3 bases and 1 base respectively, with 14 bases between them. The CDR3 is 16 amino acids. The CDR3, as DNA: TGTGCCATCAGTGACGGTCATCCCGAAGGCACAGATACGCAGTATTTT. Its translation is CAISDGHPEGTDTQYF.

The genes are TRBV3-1 (or the pseudogene TRBV3-2) and TRBJ1-1; no reliable D call. The ends were cut back, 1 base at V and 5 bases at J, with 11 bases in the middle. Germline V gene data show CDR1 as LGHDT and CDR2 as YNNKEL (reference sequence). The CDR3 has 14 residues. DNA for the CDR3: TGTGCCAGCAGCCAAGTGGACTCAAGGACTGAAGCTTTCTTT. Protein sequence: CASSQVDSRTEAFF.

Concerning this clone: Different DNA sequences within this sample yield the same CDR3. The rearrangement joins TRBV30 to TRBJ2-7; 9 bases match TRBD1. CDR1 and CDR2 (germline): GTSNPN, SVGIG (reference sequence). The CDR3 consists of 14 residues. Trimming removed 2 bases from V and 1 base from J; junction bases left unmatched: 3. The CDR3 bases are TGTGCCTGGAGTACGGGACAGGGTTCCTACGAGCAGTACTTC. The encoded protein is CAWSTGQGSYEQYF. The full variable domain, its missing parts supplied by reference TRBV30 and TRBJ2-7, is SQTIHQWPATLVQPVGSPLSLECTVEGTSNPNLYWYRQAAGRGLQLLFYSVGIGQISSEVPQNLSASRPQDRQFILSSKKLLLSDSGFYLCAWSTGQGSYEQYFGPGTRLTVT.

The rearrangement uses TRBV19 and TRBJ1-2; 8 nucleotides match TRBD1. The germline V gene encodes CDR1 LNHDA and CDR2 SQIVND (reference sequence). CDR3 length: 14 amino acids. The ends lost 6 bases at V and 4 bases at J; junction bases unmatched: 7. Here the CDR3 reads CASRVGTGTYGYTF. The CDR3 DNA reads as TGTGCCAGTAGGGTTGGGACAGGCACCTATGGCTACACCTTC.

This sequence joins TRBV27 and TRBJ2-7; TRBD2 aligns across 7 bases. The germline gives CDR1 MNHEY, CDR2 SMNVEV (reference sequence). V lost 5 bases and J lost 7; bases outside the gene matches: 8. This CDR3 has 13 residues. CDR3 in DNA: TGTGCCAGCAGTCCATTGGGGGGGGAAGAGCAGTACTTC. Its protein product is CASSPLGGEEQYF.

DNA of the CDR3: TGTGCCAGCTCAACCCAGGGAGGAAGGACTAATGAAAAACTGTTTTTT. The encoded protein is CASSTQGGRTNEKLFF. The chain couples TRBV18 to TRBJ1-4, with D tentatively TRBD1 (5 bases). Per germline, CDR1 KGHSH and CDR2 LQKENI. V was cut by 5 bases and J by 2 bases, with 15 bases left in between. CDR3 size: 16 residues.

The chain joins TRBV4-1 to TRBJ1-3; 7 positions agree with TRBD1. Looked up from germline, CDR1 is MGHRA and CDR2 is YSYEKL. V lost 1 base and J lost 0; bases outside the gene matches: 15. The CDR3 has 20 amino acids. The CDR3 bases are TGCGCCAGCAGCCAAGCAGGGTTGCAGTTTGGGACAGTCTCTGGAAACACCATATATTTT. This gives the protein CASSQAGLQFGTVSGNTIYF.

The gene calls are TRBV30 and TRBJ1-4, with D possibly TRBD1 on 5 matching bases. Germline assignment: CDR1 GTSNPN and CDR2 SVGIG (reference sequence). CDR3 length: 16 amino acids. V was shortened by 3 bases and J by 8 bases, with 22 bases between the two germline ends. This CDR3 reads CAWRMGQVLEREKLFF. The CDR3 bases are TGTGCCTGGAGAATGGGGCAAGTATTGGAACGGGAAAAACTGTTTTTT.

The chain couples TRBV6-1 to TRBJ1-5; D remains ambiguous. Germline values: CDR1 MNHNS, CDR2 SASEGT. Trimming cost V 3 bases and J 2 bases, with 11 bases left between them. The CDR3 has 15 residues. CDR3 sequence reads: CASSERGRGNQPQHF. CDR3 in DNA: TGTGCCAGCAGTGAGCGAGGGCGGGGCAATCAGCCCCAGCATTTT.

The CDR3 protein is CASSQGGLDFQPQHF. DNA for the CDR3: TGTGCCAGCAGCCAAGGAGGCTTGGACTTTCAGCCCCAGCATTTT. The chain carries TRBV3-1 (or the pseudogene TRBV3-2) and TRBJ1-5; no definite D call. This CDR3 contains 15 residues. The V gene lost 1 base and the J gene lost 6 bases, with 13 bases spanning the gap. The V gene's germline CDR1 is LGHDT and CDR2 YNNKEL (reference sequence).

In this sample, this clone turned up once. This chain uses TRBV5-5 with TRBJ1-1; 8 bases agree with TRBD1. This CDR3 spans 15 amino acids. Germline V gives CDR1 SGHKS, CDR2 YYEKEE (reference sequence). V lost 4 bases to trimming and J lost 6 bases; unmatched junction nucleotides: 11. The CDR3 protein is CASSEYQGAVSEAFF. The DNA of the CDR3 is TGTGCCAGCAGCGAATATCAGGGGGCGGTTTCTGAAGCTTTCTTT.

The J gene is TRBJ2-6, the V gene TRBV7-6; D unclear. Germline CDR1 and CDR2: SGHVS and FNYEAQ. The CDR3 consists of 16 residues. The ends were cut back, 1 base at V and 0 bases at J, with 7 bases in the middle. The CDR3 bases are TGTGCCAGCAGCTTAGTCTCTCGCTCTGGGGCCAACGTCCTGACTTTC. Protein: CASSLVSRSGANVLTF.

This clone has a single count. This sequence joins TRBV7-6 and TRBJ1-4, with 9 bases aligning to TRBD1. Trimming at V came to 5 bases and at J to 5 bases, leaving 3 bases not matched to a gene. The CDR3 sequence is 14 residues long. Germline V gene sequence: CDR1 SGHVS, CDR2 FNYEAQ. CDR3 in amino acids: CASSTGQGNEKLFF. CDR3 in DNA: TGTGCCAGCAGCACCGGACAGGGGAATGAAAAACTGTTTTTT.

The CDR3 nucleotides are TGTGCCAGCTCACCCTTAAGGACAGGAGGAGGGACAACTAATGAAAAACTGTTTTTT. It specifies CASSPLRTGGGTTNEKLFF. The chain employs TRBV18 and TRBJ1-4; TRBD1 matches 7 bases. CDR1 KGHSH and CDR2 LQKENI come from the germline V gene. The V segment lost 3 bases and the J segment 0 bases; nucleotides outside the gene matches: 13. This CDR3 spans 19 amino acids.

The chain links TRBV7-2 to TRBJ2-1, with TRBD2 matching 9 bases. CDR1 and CDR2 from the germline V gene are SGHTA and FQGNSA. Trimming cost V 2 bases and J 7 bases; bases outside gene matches: 6. CDR3 length equals 15 residues. The CDR3 DNA reads as TGTGCCAGCAGCTTAACAGCGGGGGGTAGTAATGAGCAGTTCTTC. This codes for CASSLTAGGSNEQFF.

The rearrangement links TRBV7-9 to TRBJ1-2, with D possibly TRBD1 on 6 matching bases. The CDR3 has 14 amino acids. V shed 1 base and J shed 3 bases, with 9 bases lying between them. Per germline, CDR1 SEHNR and CDR2 FQNEAQ (reference sequence). The CDR3 bases are TGTGCCAGCAGCTTAGATGGGGGCCACTATGGCTACACCTTC. This sequence encodes CASSLDGGHYGYTF.

This chain uses TRBV7-9 with TRBJ1-1; no reliable D call. Germline-derived CDR1 and CDR2 are SEHNR and FQNEAQ (reference sequence). Trimming stripped 1 base from V and 6 bases from J, with 15 bases between. This CDR3 comprises 15 residues. The DNA of the CDR3 is TGTGCCAGCAGCTTAGGTGGGTCCTTGGGCGCTGAAGCTTTCTTT. Residues: CASSLGGSLGAEAFF.

The chain carries TRBV3-1 (or the pseudogene TRBV3-2) and TRBJ1-1; D gene ambiguous. The CDR3 length is 15 residues. The germline V gene encodes CDR1 LGHDT and CDR2 YNNKEL (reference sequence). The V end lost 10 bases, the J end lost 4 bases, and 22 bases lay between the germline ends. CDR3 DNA: TGTGCCACCGCTCCGGGTGTCCAGGCGGGCACTGAAGCTTTCTTT. The encoded protein is CATAPGVQAGTEAFF.

V is TRBV2 and J is TRBJ1-1, with D possibly matching TRBD1 (5 bases). The CDR3 loop spans 13 amino acids. CDR1 and CDR2 (germline): SNHLY, FYNNEI. V gave up 8 bases and J gave up 0 bases, with 10 bases separating them. This CDR3 is CASGGGLNTEAFF. The CDR3 bases are TGTGCCAGCGGGGGAGGGTTGAACACTGAAGCTTTCTTT.

The chain has TRBV11-2 and TRBJ1-6; TRBD1 might be the D (6 bases). Deletions cut 1 base from V and 6 bases from J, with 7 bases between. Germline V gene data show CDR1 as SGHAT and CDR2 as FQNNGV. The CDR3 is made up of 14 amino acids. CDR3 bases: TGTGCCAGCAGCTTAGCGGACAGTAATTCACCCCTCCACTTT. This codes for CASSLADSNSPLHF.

This chain joins TRBV19 and TRBJ1-1; D gene uncertain. Per germline, CDR1 LNHDA and CDR2 SQIVND (reference sequence). Between the trimmed V and J ends, which lost 6 bases and 1 base, there was a span of 9 bases. CDR3 length: 13 residues. CDR3 sequence: CASSHWRNTEAFF. The CDR3 DNA reads TGTGCCAGTAGCCATTGGAGGAACACTGAAGCTTTCTTT.

The CDR3 DNA follows: TGTGCCAGCAGCTTGGATCCAGGTTTACCTTACTATGGCTACACCTTC. Translation: CASSLDPGLPYYGYTF. The chain employs TRBV5-5 and TRBJ1-2; no firm D call. V dropped 0 bases and J dropped 3 bases, with 15 bases sitting between them. The CDR3 is made up of 16 amino acids. Per germline, CDR1 SGHKS and CDR2 YYEKEE (reference sequence).

This sequence joins TRBV9 and TRBJ2-5, with 7 bases matching TRBD2. This CDR3 comprises 18 residues. The J segment lost 4 bases and the V segment lost 0 bases, leaving 15 bases of the junction unmatched. CDR1 and CDR2 from the germline V gene are SGDLS and YYNGEE. The DNA for the CDR3 is TGTGCCAGCAGCGTAGCGCCGGGGCGCGGGGGAGGTGGAGAGACCCAGTACTTC. This gives the protein CASSVAPGRGGGGETQYF.

This chain connects TRBV7-8 to TRBJ1-6; 9 positions match TRBD1. The germline V gene has CDR1 SGHVS and CDR2 FQNEAQ. Trimming cost V 3 bases and J 9 bases; bases outside gene matches: 6. The CDR3 runs 15 residues. This CDR3 reads CASSFSGQGGSPLHF. In DNA form, the CDR3 reads TGTGCCAGCAGCTTTTCGGGACAGGGCGGTTCACCCCTCCACTTT. Drawing the rest from reference TRBV7-8 and TRBJ1-6, the complete variable domain is GAGVSQSPRYKVAKRGQDVALRCDPISGHVSLFWYQQALGQGPEFLTYFQNEAQLDKSGLPSDRFFAERPEGSVSTLKIQRTQQEDSAVYLCASSFSGQGGSPLHFGNGTRLTVT.